Included here is one TCR beta chain sequence, with context. No antigen is known for it. No clone much larger than this one lies a single base away; base qualities are absent. This entry comes from a study of PD-1 blockade in classical Hodgkin lymphoma (dated by TCRdb to between 2020 and 2021). For the wider study: Nivolumab dosing was 3 mg/kg intravenously every 2 weeks, continuing until either disease progression or unacceptable toxicity. The study used TCR beta sequencing and CyTOF to define a peripheral blood immune signature of response to PD-1 blockade in classical Hodgkin lymphoma. Broad study findings and their caveats: Lower diversity was seen in patients whose nivolumab began less than 1 year after ASCT, and these patients were left out of later analyses so that immune reconstitution would not confound the results. By C4D1, a significant rise was seen in CD4+ TCR diversity but not in CD8+ TCR diversity (p=0.0027 vs p=0.16), and the rise was most apparent among complete responders (p=0.02). Trial patients achieving complete response had baseline diversity similar to newly diagnosed patients, whereas partial responders and progressors had significantly lower diversity. Baseline TCR diversity was reported as lower in newly diagnosed patients than in healthy donors, and lower still in relapsed/refractory patients. Only a single clinical trial cohort was studied, and what caused the repertoire differences, possibly disease activity or prior therapy, remained undefined.

The Qiagen DNeasy kit was used to extract genomic DNA from unsorted PBMCs and from the negatively selected CD4+ and CD8+ fractions. Using primers that anneal to V and J segments, immunoSEQ multiplex PCR amplified the TCR beta CDR3 regions. Amplification bias was minimized using a synthetic immune receptor repertoire, and residual bias was removed computationally after sequencing. The authors' pipeline ran thus. Custom Python scripts were used to quantify repertoire diversity as the Shannon entropy index. Unsorted, CD4+ and CD8+ repertoires were analyzed separately, except in combined analyses where CD4+ and CD8+ sequences were merged in silico. A clone counted as expanded when the clone's frequency after treatment rose at least 2-fold relative to C1D1, and clones undetected at baseline were given a pseudocount of 0.5. Singleton clones were defined as clones with 0 or 1 copy at C1D1, and non-singleton clones were defined as clones with 2 or more copies. Clones expanded in unsorted samples were labelled as CD4+, CD8+ or unknown by matching protein sequences in sorted samples from the same patient. Wilcoxon tests were applied to paired samples to test diversity changes from C1D1 to C4D1. This is the immuneACCESS table as TCRdb keeps it, with only in-frame sequences that have V and J called. A part of the clones is gone; compared with another copy, unresolved V genes explain less than half, and the rest is unexplained. The DNA was the basis for D and trimming; V, J and clone size are from that table. The sample table holds 25,000 to 35,000 clones, of which more than 60% were seen once. Approximately 0.52% of the sample is held by the ten biggest clonotypes.

The time point tag for this specimen amounts to: cycle 4 day 1 (C4D1), after more than five weeks of nivolumab. All trial patients had relapsed after autologous stem cell transplantation, with cohorts A, B and C differing in prior brentuximab vedotin exposure. Using a Miltenyi CD4+ T cell isolation kit, CD4+ T cells were purified from thawed PBMCs through magnetic negative selection. The trial cohort was composed of some 57 patients with relapsed/refractory classical Hodgkin lymphoma, for whom complete response, partial response or progressive disease was recorded as best overall response. Single-agent nivolumab was administered to trial patients in the multi-cohort phase II CheckMate 205 trial. Best overall response was determined by an independent review committee according to the 2007 International Working Group response criteria. Trial PBMCs were collected just before the start of nivolumab (C1D1) and during therapy at cycle 2 day 1 and cycle 4 day 1. Peripheral blood was collected in 8 mL Vacutainer Cell Preparation Tubes, from which PBMCs were isolated by centrifugation and then cryopreserved. Purified CD4+ and CD8+ fractions were prepared only for cases where an additional PBMC sample was available. On LS columns in a quadroMACS separator, the magnetically labelled cells were depleted, and the flow-through was collected as the purified fraction.

The source of this sequence is a human donor with classical Hodgkin lymphoma. This specimen was CD4+ T cells from blood, taken before the fourth cycle of nivolumab.

The CDR3 protein is CASSIAIEGFEQYF. The base sequence is TGTGCCAGTAGTATAGCAATCGAGGGCTTCGAGCAGTACTTC. The chain uses TRBV19 and TRBJ2-7; 5 matching bases give a weak D call of TRBD2. Cut back by 1 base and 6 bases, the V and J ends lie 13 bases apart. The CDR3, from cysteine to phenylalanine, totals 14 residues. Only the CDR3 portion is preserved as DNA: 42 bases, with reading frame beginning at the first base. CDR1 LNHDA and CDR2 SQIVND were looked up in the germline V gene (reference sequence).